This is a list of T cell receptor beta chains from one sample in a study of T cell responses to AZD1222 COVID-19 vaccine. The assay was immunoSEQ multiplex PCR, and TCRdb's table has in-frame clones only and misses some. This table holds over 50,000 clones, more than 80% found once. The material was peripheral blood, obtained 28 days after the second AZD1222 dose. The receptors were gathered from an adult who received the AZD1222 COVID-19 vaccine. Each CDR3 is given with its conserved first and last residue. A D gene is named only where the DNA matches it firmly. Expanded clones get a size class; other rows say once, few or many, or leave the size out.

d_call j_call clone_size v_call cdr3_aa cdr3_nt
TRBD1 TRBJ1-2 - TRBV7-9 CASSRSGTAYGYTF TGTGCCAGCAGCAGATCCGGGACAGCCTATGGCTACACCTTC
TRBD2 TRBJ2-5 - TRBV7-6 CASSLNPGGETQYF TGTGCCAGCAGCTTAAACCCGGGGGGGGAGACCCAGTACTTC
- TRBJ2-4 - TRBV7-2 CASSPGQGRTRAKNIQYF TGTGCCAGCAGCCCCGGACAGGGAAGGACTAGAGCCAAAAACATTCAGTACTTC
- TRBJ2-7 - TRBV13 CASSFSSGPSYEQYF TGTGCCAGCAGCTTCTCGAGCGGCCCCTCCTACGAGCAGTACTTC
- TRBJ2-1 - TRBV7-3 CASSLQGGEQFF TGTGCCAGCAGCCTTCAGGGCGGTGAGCAGTTCTTC
TRBD2 TRBJ2-5 - TRBV29-1 CSVGNGRSETQYF TGCAGCGTTGGGAACGGGAGGTCTGAGACCCAGTACTTC
- TRBJ2-7 few TRBV11-2 CASSFSGLNEQYF TGTGCCAGCAGCTTTTCGGGGCTCAACGAGCAGTACTTC
- TRBJ2-1 - TRBV11-3 CASSLAAWGERFF TGTGCCAGCAGCTTAGCTGCCTGGGGGGAGAGGTTCTTC
TRBD2 TRBJ2-1 - TRBV4-3 CASSQAGGPYNEQFF TGCGCCAGCAGCCAAGCGGGAGGGCCCTACAATGAGCAGTTCTTC
- TRBJ1-1 medium-sized TRBV28 CASSRGGTEAFF TGTGCCAGCAGTCGAGGGGGCACTGAAGCTTTCTTT